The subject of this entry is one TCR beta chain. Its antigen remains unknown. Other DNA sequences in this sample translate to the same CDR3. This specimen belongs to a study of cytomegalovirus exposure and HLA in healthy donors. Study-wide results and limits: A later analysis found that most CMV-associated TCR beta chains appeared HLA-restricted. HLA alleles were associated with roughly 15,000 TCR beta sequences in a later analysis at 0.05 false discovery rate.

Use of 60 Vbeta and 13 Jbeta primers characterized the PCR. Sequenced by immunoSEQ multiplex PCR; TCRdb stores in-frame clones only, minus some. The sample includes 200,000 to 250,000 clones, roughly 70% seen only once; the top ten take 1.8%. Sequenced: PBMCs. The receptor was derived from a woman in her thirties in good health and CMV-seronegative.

For the CDR3, the DNA is TGTGCCAGCAGCCTGTCTGCGGGAAACACTGAAGCTTTCTTT. This encodes CASSLSAGNTEAFF. The rearrangement joins TRBV13 to TRBJ1-1; D is unclear. The CDR3 covers 14 residues. Trimming removed 5 bases from V and 2 bases from J, with 12 bases in between. The germline V gene encodes CDR1 PRHDT and CDR2 FYEKMQ (reference sequence). The full variable domain, its missing parts supplied by reference TRBV13 and TRBJ1-1, is AAGVIQSPRHLIKEKRETATLKCYPIPRHDTVYWYQQGPGQDPQFLISFYEKMQSDKGSIPDRFSAQQFSDYHSELNMSSLELGDSALYFCASSLSAGNTEAFFGQGTRLTVV.